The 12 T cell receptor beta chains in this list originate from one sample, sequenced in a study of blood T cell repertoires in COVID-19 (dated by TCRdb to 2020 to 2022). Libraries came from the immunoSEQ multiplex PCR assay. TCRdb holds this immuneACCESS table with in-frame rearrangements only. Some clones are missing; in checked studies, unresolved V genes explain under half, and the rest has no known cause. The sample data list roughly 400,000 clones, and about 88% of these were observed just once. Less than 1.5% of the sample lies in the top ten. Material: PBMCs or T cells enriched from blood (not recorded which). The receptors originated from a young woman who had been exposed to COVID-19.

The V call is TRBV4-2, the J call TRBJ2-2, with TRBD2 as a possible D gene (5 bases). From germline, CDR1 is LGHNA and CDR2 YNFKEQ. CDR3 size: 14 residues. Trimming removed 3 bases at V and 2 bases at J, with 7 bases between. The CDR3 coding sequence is TGTGCCAGCAGCCATCGGACTAACACCGGGGAGCTGTTTTTT. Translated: CASSHRTNTGELFF.

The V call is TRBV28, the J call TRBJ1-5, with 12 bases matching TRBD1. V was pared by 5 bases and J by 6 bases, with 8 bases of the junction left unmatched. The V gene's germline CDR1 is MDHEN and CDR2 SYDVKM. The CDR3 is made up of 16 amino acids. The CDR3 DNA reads TGTGCCAGCAGTACTCCGGGACAGGGGGCTGTTCAGCCCCAGCATTTT. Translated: CASSTPGQGAVQPQHF.

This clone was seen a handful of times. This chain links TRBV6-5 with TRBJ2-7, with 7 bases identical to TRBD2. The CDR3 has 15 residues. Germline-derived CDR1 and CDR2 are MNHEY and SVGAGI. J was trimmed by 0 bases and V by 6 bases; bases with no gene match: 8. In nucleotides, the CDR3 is TGTGCCAGCAGGCGGGATTCTAGCGGCTCCTACGAGCAGTACTTC. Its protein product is CASRRDSSGSYEQYF.

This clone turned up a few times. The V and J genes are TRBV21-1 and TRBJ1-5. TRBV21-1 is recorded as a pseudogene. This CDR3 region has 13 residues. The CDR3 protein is CASGEGGNQPQHF. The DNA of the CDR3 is TGTGCCAGCGGGGAGGGGGGGAACCAGCCCCAGCATTTT.

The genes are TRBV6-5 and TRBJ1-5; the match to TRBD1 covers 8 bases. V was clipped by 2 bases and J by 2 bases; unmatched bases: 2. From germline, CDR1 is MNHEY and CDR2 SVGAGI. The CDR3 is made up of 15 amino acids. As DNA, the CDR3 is TGTGCCAGCAGTTACACGGGACAGGGCAATCAGCCCCAGCATTTT. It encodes CASSYTGQGNQPQHF.

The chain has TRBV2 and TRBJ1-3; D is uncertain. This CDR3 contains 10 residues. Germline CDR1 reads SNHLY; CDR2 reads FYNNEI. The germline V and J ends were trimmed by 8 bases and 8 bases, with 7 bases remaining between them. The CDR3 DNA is TGTGCCAGCTTTTTCGACACCATATATTTT. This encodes CASFFDTIYF.

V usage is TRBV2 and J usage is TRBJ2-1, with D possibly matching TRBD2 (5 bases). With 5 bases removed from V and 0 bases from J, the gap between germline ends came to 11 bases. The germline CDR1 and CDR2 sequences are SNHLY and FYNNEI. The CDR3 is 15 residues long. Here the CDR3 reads CASSRTPSSYNEQFF. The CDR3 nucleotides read TGTGCCAGCAGTAGGACTCCCAGCTCCTACAATGAGCAGTTCTTC.

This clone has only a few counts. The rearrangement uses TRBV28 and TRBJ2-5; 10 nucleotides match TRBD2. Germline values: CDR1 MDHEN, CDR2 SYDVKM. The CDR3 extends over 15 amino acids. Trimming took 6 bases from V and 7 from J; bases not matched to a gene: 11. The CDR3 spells CASRWTSGSRGTQYF. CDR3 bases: TGTGCCAGCAGGTGGACTAGCGGATCTCGGGGGACCCAGTACTTC.

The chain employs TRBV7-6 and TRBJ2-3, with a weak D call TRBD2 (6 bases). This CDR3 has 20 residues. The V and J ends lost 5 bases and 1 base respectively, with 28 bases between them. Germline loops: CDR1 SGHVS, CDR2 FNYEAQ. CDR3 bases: TGTGCCAGCAGCCTAACTTACCCCGGCCTGGCGCAGCGGGGCACAGATACGCAGTATTTT. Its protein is CASSLTYPGLAQRGTDTQYF.

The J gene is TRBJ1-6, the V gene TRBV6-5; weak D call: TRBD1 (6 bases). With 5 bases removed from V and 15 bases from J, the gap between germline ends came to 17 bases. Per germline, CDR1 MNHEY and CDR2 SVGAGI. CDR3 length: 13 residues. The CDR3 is CASSTGGHSDLHF. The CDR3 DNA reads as TGTGCCAGCAGTACTGGGGGACATTCGGACCTCCACTTT.

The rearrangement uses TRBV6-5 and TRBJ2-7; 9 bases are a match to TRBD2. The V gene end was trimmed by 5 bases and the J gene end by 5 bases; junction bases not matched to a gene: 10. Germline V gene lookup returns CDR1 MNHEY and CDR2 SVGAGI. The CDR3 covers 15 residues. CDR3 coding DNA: TGTGCCAGCAGTCTCCGACTAGCGGACGAGAACGAGCAGTACTTC. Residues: CASSLRLADENEQYF.

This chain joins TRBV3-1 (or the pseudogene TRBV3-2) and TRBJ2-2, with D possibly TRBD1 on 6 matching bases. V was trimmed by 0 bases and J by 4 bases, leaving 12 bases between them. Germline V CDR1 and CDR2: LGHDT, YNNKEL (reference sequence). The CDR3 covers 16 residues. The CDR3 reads CASSQEPRGLTGELFF. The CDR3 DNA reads TGTGCCAGCAGCCAAGAACCCAGGGGCCTCACCGGGGAGCTGTTTTTT.